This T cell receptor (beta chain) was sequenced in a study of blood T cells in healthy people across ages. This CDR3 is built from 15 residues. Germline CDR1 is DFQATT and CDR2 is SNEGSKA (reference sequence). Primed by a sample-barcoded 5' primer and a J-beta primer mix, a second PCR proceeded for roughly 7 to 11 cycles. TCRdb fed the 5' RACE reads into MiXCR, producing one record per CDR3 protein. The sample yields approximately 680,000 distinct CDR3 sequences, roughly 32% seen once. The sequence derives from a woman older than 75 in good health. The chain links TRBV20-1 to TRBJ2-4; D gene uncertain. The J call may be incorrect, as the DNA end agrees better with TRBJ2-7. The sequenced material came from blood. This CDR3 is CSARNEVGSYYEQYF. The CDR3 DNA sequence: TGCAGTGCTAGGAATGAAGTTGGAAGTTACTACGAGCAGTACTTC.